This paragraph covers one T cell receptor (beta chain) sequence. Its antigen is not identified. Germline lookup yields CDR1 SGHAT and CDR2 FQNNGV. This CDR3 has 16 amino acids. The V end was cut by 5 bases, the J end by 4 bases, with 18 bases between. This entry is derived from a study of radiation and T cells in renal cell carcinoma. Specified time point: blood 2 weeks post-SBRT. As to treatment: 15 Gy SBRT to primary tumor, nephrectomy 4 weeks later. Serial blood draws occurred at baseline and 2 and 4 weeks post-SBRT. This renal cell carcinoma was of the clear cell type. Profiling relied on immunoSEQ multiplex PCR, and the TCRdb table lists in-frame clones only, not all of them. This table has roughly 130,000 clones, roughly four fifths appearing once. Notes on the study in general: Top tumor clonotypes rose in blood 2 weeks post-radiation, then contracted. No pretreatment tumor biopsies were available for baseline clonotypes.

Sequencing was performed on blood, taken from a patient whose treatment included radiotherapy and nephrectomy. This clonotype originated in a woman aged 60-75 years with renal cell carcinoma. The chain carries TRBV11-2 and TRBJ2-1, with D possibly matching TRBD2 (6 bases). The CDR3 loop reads CASSPTLGGSYNEQFF. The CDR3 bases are TGTGCCAGCAGCCCGACCCTCGGGGGTTCGTACAATGAGCAGTTCTTC.